The clone carrying this T cell receptor beta chain was recorded at least ten times. The template for each sample was 500 to 700 ng of genomic DNA, which had been extracted from bulk tumor tissue. Surgeons took several biopsies per primary tumor, spaced far apart, during surgery. The study cohort was described as untreated, and its members had newly diagnosed non-small cell lung cancer. They went on to have curative surgery. The data were obtained in a study of immune heterogeneity within non-small cell lung tumors. This CDR3 is built from 14 residues. Germline V gene lookup returns CDR1 SGHAT and CDR2 FQNNGV. V was clipped by 1 base and J by 4 bases, with 8 bases between them. The TCR beta CDR3 region was amplified by multiplex PCR employing 32 V and 13 J primers. Using its own MiXCR run on the multiplex PCR reads, TCRdb lists one record per CDR3 protein. The data show about 22,000 distinct CDR3 sequences, about 30% seen once.

Sequences were obtained from lung tumor tissue. V usage is TRBV11-2 and J usage is TRBJ1-3; D is unclear. This TCR derives from a man in his forties with non-small cell lung cancer. The CDR3 DNA reads TGTGCCAGCAGCTTAGGGCATGGAGGAAACACCATATATTTT. Translation: CASSLGHGGNTIYF.